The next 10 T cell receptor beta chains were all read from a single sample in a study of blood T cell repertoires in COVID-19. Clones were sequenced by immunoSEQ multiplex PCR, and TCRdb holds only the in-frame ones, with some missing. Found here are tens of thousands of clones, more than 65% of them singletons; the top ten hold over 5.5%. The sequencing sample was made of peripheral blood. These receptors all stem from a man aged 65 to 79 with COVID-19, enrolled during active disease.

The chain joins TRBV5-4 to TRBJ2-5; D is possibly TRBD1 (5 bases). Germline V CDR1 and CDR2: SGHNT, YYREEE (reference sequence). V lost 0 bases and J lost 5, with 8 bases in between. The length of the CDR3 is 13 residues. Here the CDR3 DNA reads TGTGCCAGCAGCTTGGATAAGGGGGAGACCCAGTACTTC. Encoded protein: CASSLDKGETQYF.

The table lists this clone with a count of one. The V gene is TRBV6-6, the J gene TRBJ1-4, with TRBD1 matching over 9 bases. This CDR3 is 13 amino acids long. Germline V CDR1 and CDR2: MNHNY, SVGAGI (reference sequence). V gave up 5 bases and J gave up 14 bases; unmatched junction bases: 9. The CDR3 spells CASSPRTGENLFF. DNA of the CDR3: TGTGCCAGCAGTCCAAGGACAGGGGAGAACCTGTTTTTT.

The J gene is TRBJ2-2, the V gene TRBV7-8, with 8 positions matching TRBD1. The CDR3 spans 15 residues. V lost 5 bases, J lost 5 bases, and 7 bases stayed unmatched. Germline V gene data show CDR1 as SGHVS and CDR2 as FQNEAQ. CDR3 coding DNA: TGTGCCAGCAGCCAGGGGGCGGTTAGGACCGGGGAGCTGTTTTTT. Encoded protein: CASSQGAVRTGELFF.

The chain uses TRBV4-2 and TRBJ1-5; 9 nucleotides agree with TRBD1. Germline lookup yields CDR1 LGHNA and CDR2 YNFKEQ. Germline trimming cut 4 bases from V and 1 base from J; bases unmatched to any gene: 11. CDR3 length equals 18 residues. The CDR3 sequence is CASSRPGQGRGSNQPQHF. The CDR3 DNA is TGTGCCAGCAGCCGCCCGGGACAGGGTAGGGGGAGCAATCAGCCCCAGCATTTT.

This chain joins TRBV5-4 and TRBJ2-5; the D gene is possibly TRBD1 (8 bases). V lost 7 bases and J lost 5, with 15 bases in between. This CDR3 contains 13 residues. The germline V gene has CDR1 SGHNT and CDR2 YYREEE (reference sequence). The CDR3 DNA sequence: TGTGCCAGCGGACAGGGAGGGTACGAGACCCAGTACTTC. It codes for CASGQGGYETQYF.

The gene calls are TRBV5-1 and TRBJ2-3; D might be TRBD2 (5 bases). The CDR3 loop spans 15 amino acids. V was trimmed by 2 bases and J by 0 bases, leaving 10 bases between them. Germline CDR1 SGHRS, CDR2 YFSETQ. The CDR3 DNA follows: TGCGCCAGCAGCTTAAACGGGGTGAGCACAGATACGCAGTATTTT. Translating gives CASSLNGVSTDTQYF. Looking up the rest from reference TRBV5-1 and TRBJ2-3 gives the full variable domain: KAGVTQTPRYLIKTRGQQVTLSCSPISGHRSVSWYQQTPGQGLQFLFEYFSETQRNKGNFPGRFSGRQFSNSRSEMNVSTLELGDSALYLCASSLNGVSTDTQYFGPGTRLTVL.

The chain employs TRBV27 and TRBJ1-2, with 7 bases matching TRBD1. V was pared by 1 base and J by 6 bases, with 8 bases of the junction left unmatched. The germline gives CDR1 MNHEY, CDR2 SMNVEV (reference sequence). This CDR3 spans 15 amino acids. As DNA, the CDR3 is TGTGCCAGCAGTTTATGGTCAGGACAGGCCCATGGCTACACCTTC. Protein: CASSLWSGQAHGYTF.

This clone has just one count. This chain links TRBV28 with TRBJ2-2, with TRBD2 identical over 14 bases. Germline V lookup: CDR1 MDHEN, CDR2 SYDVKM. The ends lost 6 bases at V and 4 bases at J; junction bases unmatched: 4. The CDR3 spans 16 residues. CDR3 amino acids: CASRGLAGVLTGELFF. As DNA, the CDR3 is TGTGCCAGCAGGGGACTAGCGGGGGTCCTCACCGGGGAGCTGTTTTTT.

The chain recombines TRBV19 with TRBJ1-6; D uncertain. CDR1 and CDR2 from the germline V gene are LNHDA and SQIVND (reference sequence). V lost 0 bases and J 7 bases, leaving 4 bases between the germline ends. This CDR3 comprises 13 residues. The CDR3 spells CASSIDPNSPLHF. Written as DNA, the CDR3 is TGTGCCAGTAGTATAGACCCGAATTCACCCCTCCACTTT.

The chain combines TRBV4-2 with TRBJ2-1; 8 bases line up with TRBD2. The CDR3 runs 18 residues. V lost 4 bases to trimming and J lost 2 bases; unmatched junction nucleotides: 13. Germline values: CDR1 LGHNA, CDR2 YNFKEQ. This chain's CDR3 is CASSRQAYTSGAYNEQFF. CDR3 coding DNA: TGTGCCAGCAGCCGACAGGCCTACACTAGCGGAGCCTACAATGAGCAGTTCTTC.